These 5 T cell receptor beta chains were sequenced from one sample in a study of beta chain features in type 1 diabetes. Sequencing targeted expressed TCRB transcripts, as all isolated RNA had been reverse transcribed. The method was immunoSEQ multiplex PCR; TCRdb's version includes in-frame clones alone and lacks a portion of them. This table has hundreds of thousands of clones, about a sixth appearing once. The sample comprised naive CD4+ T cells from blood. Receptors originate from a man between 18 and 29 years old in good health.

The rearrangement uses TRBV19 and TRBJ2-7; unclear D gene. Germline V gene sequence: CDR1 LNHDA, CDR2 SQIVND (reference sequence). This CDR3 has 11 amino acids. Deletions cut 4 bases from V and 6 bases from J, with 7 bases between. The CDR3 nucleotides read TGTGCCAGTAGTAATAGGGTCGAGCAGTACTTC. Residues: CASSNRVEQYF.

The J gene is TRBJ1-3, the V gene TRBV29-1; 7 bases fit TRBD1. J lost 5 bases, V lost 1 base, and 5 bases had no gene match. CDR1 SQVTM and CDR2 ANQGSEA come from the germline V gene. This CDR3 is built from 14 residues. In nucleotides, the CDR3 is TGCAGCGTTGAAGCGGACAGGCCTAGAAACACCATATATTTT. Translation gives CSVEADRPRNTIYF.

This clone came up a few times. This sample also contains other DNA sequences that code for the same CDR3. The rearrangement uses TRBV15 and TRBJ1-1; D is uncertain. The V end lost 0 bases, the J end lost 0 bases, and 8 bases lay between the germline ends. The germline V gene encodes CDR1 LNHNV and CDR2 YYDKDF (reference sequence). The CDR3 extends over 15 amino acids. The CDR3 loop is CATSRDGGMNTEAFF. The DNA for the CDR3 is TGTGCCACCAGCAGAGATGGCGGTATGAACACTGAAGCTTTCTTT.

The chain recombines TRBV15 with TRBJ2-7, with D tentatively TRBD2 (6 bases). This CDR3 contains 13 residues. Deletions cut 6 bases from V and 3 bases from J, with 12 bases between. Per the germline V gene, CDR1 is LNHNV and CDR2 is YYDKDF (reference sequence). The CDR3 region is CATRRGGLYEQYF. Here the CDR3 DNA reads TGTGCCACCAGGCGGGGAGGTCTCTACGAGCAGTACTTC.

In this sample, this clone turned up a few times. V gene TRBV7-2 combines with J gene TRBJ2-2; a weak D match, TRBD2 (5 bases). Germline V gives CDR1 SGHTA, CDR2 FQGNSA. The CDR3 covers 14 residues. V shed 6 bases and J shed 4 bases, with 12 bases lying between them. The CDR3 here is CASSRGMPTGELFF. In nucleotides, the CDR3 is TGTGCCAGCAGTCGAGGGATGCCCACCGGGGAGCTGTTTTTT.